This T cell receptor beta chain was obtained from a study of cytomegalovirus exposure and HLA in healthy donors. Overall study findings and caveats: Researchers counted approximately 160 TCR beta chains as cytomegalovirus-associated. Further analysis was carried out later, and it showed several of the most significant clusters appearing linked to common viral pathogens.

The CDR3 is made up of 15 amino acids. Looked up from germline, CDR1 is SGHKS and CDR2 is YYEKEE (reference sequence). The PCR ran on 60 Vbeta and 13 Jbeta primers. Original processing notes: Later, an analysis found 75 million to 100 million unique TCR beta chains, and approximately 10 million of these were shared. Profiled with immunoSEQ multiplex PCR; TCRdb holds only in-frame clones, not every one. That table is the source of V, J and clone size, and D and trimming were worked out from the DNA. The table records 110,000 to 150,000 clones, about 10% of them present only once. This clone was seen only a few times. Its antigen is not identified. Germline is not matched at one junction end, which may reflect a read error.

This clonotype was obtained from a man between 45 and 60 years old in good health and CMV-seronegative. This chain connects TRBV5-5 to TRBJ2-3; 8 nucleotides line up with TRBD1. The material sequenced was PBMCs. In DNA form, the CDR3 reads TGTGCCAGCAGGTTGGACAGGGCGGGCACAGATACGCAGTATTTT. Its protein is CASRLDRAGTDTQYF.